This T cell receptor (beta chain) came from a study of OX40 agonist ivuxolimab in advanced cancers. Study-wide context: The drug used for patients, ivuxolimab, was an agonistic anti-OX40 (CD134) antibody. Findings of the study overall: In CD8+ T cells, expanded clones were on average more numerous than in CD4+. Low normalized T-cell clonal expansion was additionally recorded for some nonresponders. The antigens recognized by the expanded peripheral T cells, that is their antigen specificity, were not determined.

As for this clone: Its antigen is as yet unknown.

This CDR3 has 15 amino acids. Germline CDR1 LNHDA, CDR2 SQIVND (reference sequence). Trimming cost V 3 bases and J 3 bases, with 12 bases left between them. Method: immunoSEQ multiplex PCR; TCRdb's copy keeps in-frame clones and lacks some. The data contain roughly 89,000 clones, more than 80% of them seen just once; the ten biggest clones take up about 7.7%. The clonotype was recovered from an adult with an advanced solid tumor such as melanoma, head and neck, liver or kidney cancer. The specimen comprised CD4+ or CD8+ T cells sorted from blood, sampled in a trial of the OX40 agonist ivuxolimab. V gene TRBV19 combines with J gene TRBJ2-4, with D possibly being TRBD1 (6 bases). The CDR3 sequence: CASSISGQGKNIQYF. Here the CDR3 DNA reads TGTGCCAGTAGTATTTCGGGACAAGGCAAAAACATTCAGTACTTC.